This T cell receptor beta chain was captured in a study of T cell repertoires in cytomegalovirus infection (dated by TCRdb to the late 2010s). About the study as a whole: Because public TCR beta signatures pointed to carriage of CMV infection together with the matching HLA type, the HLA type of each donor mattered for the analysis.

CDR1 and CDR2 are drawn from the germline V gene: MNHNS, SASEGT. Spanning cysteine to phenylalanine, the CDR3 consists of 15 amino acids. Just CDR3 DNA is preserved here, 45 bases in frame from base 1. V loses 7 bases, J loses 6 bases, and the germline ends lie 18 bases apart. Overall results and qualifications from the work: The ex vivo response was dominated by HLA-C-restricted CMV-specific TCR beta clonotypes, and the single most frequent clonotype in two of eight donors was supplied by these HLA-C-restricted clonotypes. Cumulative frequency of public TCR beta family members discriminated carriers of CMV infection plus the relevant HLA type in this cohort and an independent approximately 340-donor cohort.

Sequencer: Illumina HiSeq 1500. TCRdb itself trimmed the public reads at Q25 with fastp, ran MiXCR and retained productive beta chains. Rows are combined by CDR3 protein, so each entry shows the most common genes and DNA. Counted in this sample were about 300,000 distinct CDR3 sequences; roughly a quarter of them appeared once. Roughly 14% of the sample lies in the top ten. This clonotype has a count of ten or more. Its cognate antigen has yet to be identified. No much larger clonotype is one base removed from it; base qualities were not supplied. The source of this sequence is a human donor in good health (CMV status not recorded). Some clones in this sample may be carry-over from other donors' samples. What was sequenced was PBMCs. In this chain, TRBV6-1 is recombined with TRBJ2-2, with a weak D call of TRBD2 (7 bases match). The CDR3 protein: CASTRQAGAAGELFF. The sequence in DNA is TGTGCCAGCACCCGACAGGCGGGGGCTGCCGGGGAGCTGTTTTTT.